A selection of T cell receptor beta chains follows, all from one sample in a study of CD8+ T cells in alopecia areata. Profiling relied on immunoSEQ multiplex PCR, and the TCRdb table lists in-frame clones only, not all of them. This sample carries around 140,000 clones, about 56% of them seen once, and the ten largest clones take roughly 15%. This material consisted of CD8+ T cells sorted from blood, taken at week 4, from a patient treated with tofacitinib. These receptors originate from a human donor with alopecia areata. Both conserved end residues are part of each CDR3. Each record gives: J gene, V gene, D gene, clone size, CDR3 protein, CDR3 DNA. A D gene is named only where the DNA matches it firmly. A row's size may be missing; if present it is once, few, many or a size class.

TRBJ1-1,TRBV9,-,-,CASSVGPAGSTEAFF,TGTGCCAGCAGCGTTGGGCCTGCAGGAAGCACTGAAGCTTTCTTT
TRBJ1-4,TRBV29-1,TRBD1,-,CSVRDSANEKLFF,TGCAGCGTTAGGGACAGTGCGAATGAAAAACTGTTTTTT
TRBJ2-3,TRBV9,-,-,CASSVGITSTDTQYF,TGTGCCAGCAGCGTAGGAATTACTAGCACAGATACGCAGTATTTT
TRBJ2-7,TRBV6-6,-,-,CASSSSAYEQYF,TGTGCCAGCAGCTCGTCCGCCTACGAGCAGTACTTC
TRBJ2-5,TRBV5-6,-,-,CASSSGPVLETQYF,TGTGCCAGCAGCTCCGGACCAGTTCTGGAGACCCAGTACTTC
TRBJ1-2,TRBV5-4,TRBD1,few,CASSPWTGPIYGYTF,TGTGCCAGCAGCCCCTGGACAGGGCCAATCTATGGCTACACCTTC
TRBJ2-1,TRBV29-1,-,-,CSVEDPGPSGEQFF,TGCAGCGTTGAAGACCCGGGACCTTCGGGGGAGCAGTTCTTC
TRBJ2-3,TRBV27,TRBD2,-,CASWSPGTKSDTQYF,TGTGCCAGCTGGAGTCCCGGGACTAAATCAGATACGCAGTATTTT
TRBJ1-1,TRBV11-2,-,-,CASSLGGYSTEAFF,TGTGCCAGCAGCTTAGGGGGGTATAGCACTGAAGCTTTCTTT
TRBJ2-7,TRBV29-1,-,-,CSVRDAYYEQYF,TGCAGCGTCCGGGATGCCTACTACGAGCAGTACTTC